This TCR beta chain is from a study of blood T cells in healthy people across ages. Samples had at least 6.5 million PBMCs isolated from them. This clonotype has a single count. Deletions cut 0 bases from V and 4 bases from J, with 11 bases between. Germline V gene data show CDR1 as SGHTA and CDR2 as FQGNSA. There are 15 residues in the CDR3. For the second PCR, which ran for about 6 to 11 cycles, a sample-barcoded 5' primer and a J-beta primer mix were used. Through a template-switch adaptor with 12 random nucleotides, each cDNA molecule received a tag. TCRdb re-called the 5' RACE reads through MiXCR, storing one row per CDR3 protein. The table records approximately 1.5 million distinct CDR3 sequences, 42% of them present only once.

The receptor's source is a woman aged 18-29 years in good health. Sequenced input: blood. This chain joins TRBV7-2 and TRBJ2-3; D call uncertain. The CDR3, as DNA: TGTGCCAGCAGCTTAGCGACTCACGCGGCAGATACGCAGTATTTT. Its translation: CASSLATHAADTQYF.